This T cell receptor (beta chain) was sequenced in a study of blood T cell repertoires in COVID-19. Libraries were prepared by immunoSEQ multiplex PCR; TCRdb keeps only in-frame clonotypes and omits some of them. The sample lists over 200,000 clones, about 86% occurring once. The CDR3 runs 14 residues. CDR1 is MDHEN, CDR2 SYDVKM, per germline. J lost 12 bases, V lost 2 bases, and 8 bases had no gene match. The chain joins TRBV28 to TRBJ1-5; 9 bases map to TRBD1. This TCR came from a man between 40 and 49 years old with active or convalescent COVID-19. Sequences were obtained from peripheral blood. The CDR3 region is CASSLARTGDRQHF. The CDR3 DNA reads TGTGCCAGCAGTTTAGCCCGGACAGGGGATCGCCAGCATTTT.